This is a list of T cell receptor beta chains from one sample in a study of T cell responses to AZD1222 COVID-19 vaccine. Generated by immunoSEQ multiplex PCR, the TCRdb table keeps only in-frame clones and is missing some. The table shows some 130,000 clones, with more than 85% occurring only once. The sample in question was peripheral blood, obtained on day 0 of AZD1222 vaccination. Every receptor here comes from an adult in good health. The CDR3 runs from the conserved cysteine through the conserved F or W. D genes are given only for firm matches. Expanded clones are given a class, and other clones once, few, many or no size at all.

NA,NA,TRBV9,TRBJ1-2,CASSVNRVTGTFGYTF,TGTGCCAGCAGCGTAAATCGGGTGACTGGGACCTTCGGCTACACCTTC
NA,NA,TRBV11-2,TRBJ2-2,CASSTGIFNTGELFF,TGTGCCAGCAGCACCGGGATCTTCAACACCGGGGAGCTGTTTTTT
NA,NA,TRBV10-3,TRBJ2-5,CAISEEQGGETQYF,TGTGCCATCAGCGAAGAACAGGGAGGGGAGACCCAGTACTTC
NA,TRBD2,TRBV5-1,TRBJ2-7,CASSPGTSGSEQYF,TGCGCCAGCAGCCCCGGGACTAGCGGGAGCGAGCAGTACTTC
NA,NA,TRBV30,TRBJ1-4,CAWSDRTEVEKLFF,TGTGCCTGGAGTGACCGGACAGAAGTTGAAAAACTGTTTTTT
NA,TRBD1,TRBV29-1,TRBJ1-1,CSVDDRDTEAFF,TGCAGCGTTGACGACAGGGACACTGAAGCTTTCTTT
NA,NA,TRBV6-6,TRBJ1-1,CASRPSASSGTEAFF,TGTGCCAGCAGGCCCTCGGCCTCTTCTGGCACTGAAGCTTTCTTT
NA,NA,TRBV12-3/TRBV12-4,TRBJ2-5,CASSSPGIETQYF,TGTGCCAGCAGTTCACCCGGGATAGAGACCCAGTACTTC
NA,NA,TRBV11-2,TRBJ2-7,CASSLEWDGSYEQYF,TGTGCCAGCAGCTTAGAATGGGACGGCTCCTACGAGCAGTACTTC
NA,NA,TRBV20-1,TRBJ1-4,CSASRRANEKLFF,TGCAGTGCTAGTAGGCGCGCTAATGAAAAACTGTTTTTT
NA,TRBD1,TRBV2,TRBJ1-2,CASSGPSDRVNYGYTF,TGTGCCAGCAGTGGGCCCTCGGACAGGGTCAACTATGGCTACACCTTC
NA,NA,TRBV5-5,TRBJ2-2,CASSLDTAANTGELFF,TGTGCCAGCAGTCTTGACACTGCCGCGAACACCGGGGAGCTGTTTTTT
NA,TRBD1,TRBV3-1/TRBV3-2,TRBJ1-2,CASSQGQGNYGYTF,TGTGCCAGCAGCCAAGGACAGGGGAACTATGGCTACACCTTC
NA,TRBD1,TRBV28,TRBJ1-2,CASSPGTVYGYTF,TGTGCCAGCAGTCCCGGGACAGTTTATGGCTACACCTTC
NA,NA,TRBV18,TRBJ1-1,CASSPPSNTEAFF,TGTGCCAGCTCACCACCGTCGAACACTGAAGCTTTCTTT
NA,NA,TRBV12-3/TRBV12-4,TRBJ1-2,CASTLRGVGGYTF,TGTGCCAGCACTCTGCGGGGGGTTGGCGGCTACACCTTC
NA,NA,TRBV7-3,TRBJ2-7,CASSGYPGRRYF,TGTGCCAGCAGCGGGTATCCGGGCCGACGGTACTTC
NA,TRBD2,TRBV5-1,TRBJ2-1,CASSFPKREYRNEQFF,TGCGCCAGCAGCTTCCCCAAGCGGGAGTACCGCAATGAGCAGTTCTTC
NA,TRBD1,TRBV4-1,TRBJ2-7,CASSHSPGQGKNEQYF,TGCGCCAGCAGCCATTCTCCGGGACAGGGAAAGAACGAGCAGTACTTC
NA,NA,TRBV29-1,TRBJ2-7,CSVVTTYEQYF,TGCAGCGTTGTTACGACCTACGAGCAGTACTTC
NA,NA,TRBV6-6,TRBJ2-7,CASSYHPGMRYEQYF,TGTGCCAGCAGTTACCATCCAGGGATGCGCTACGAGCAGTACTTC
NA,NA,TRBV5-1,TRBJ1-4,CASSLAGQSHNEKLFF,TGCGCCAGCAGCTTGGCCGGACAGTCCCATAATGAAAAACTGTTTTTT
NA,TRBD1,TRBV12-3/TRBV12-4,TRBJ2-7,CAIQTGGVGEQYF,TGTGCCATACAGACAGGGGGGGTCGGGGAGCAGTACTTC
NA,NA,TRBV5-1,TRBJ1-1,CASSFGPRGRGVTEAFF,TGCGCCAGCAGCTTCGGGCCCCGGGGAAGAGGGGTCACCGAAGCTTTCTTT
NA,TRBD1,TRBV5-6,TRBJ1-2,CASSLVDRDGYTF,TGTGCCAGCAGCTTGGTGGACAGGGATGGCTACACCTTC
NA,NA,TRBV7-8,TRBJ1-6,CASSLGGGRDLHF,TGTGCCAGCAGCTTAGGTGGTGGGAGGGACCTCCACTTT
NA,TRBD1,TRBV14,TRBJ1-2,CASSQEQGAPGYTF,TGTGCCAGCAGCCAAGAACAGGGGGCTCCTGGCTACACCTTC
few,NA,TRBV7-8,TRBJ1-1,CASSPTGFNTEAFF,TGTGCCAGCAGCCCTACAGGGTTTAACACTGAAGCTTTCTTT
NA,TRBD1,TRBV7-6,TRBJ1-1,CASSLGTGMNTEAFF,TGTGCCAGCAGCTTAGGGACAGGGATGAACACTGAAGCTTTCTTT
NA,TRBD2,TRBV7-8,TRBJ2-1,CASSLEGTSGRVEQFF,TGTGCCAGCAGCTTAGAGGGGACTAGCGGGAGGGTTGAGCAGTTCTTC
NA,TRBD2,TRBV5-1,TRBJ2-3,CASSLGGLADSTDTQYF,TGCGCCAGCAGCTTGGGGGGACTAGCGGATAGCACAGATACGCAGTATTTT
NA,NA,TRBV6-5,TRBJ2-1,CASSYLGNEQFF,TGTGCCAGCAGTTACCTAGGTAATGAGCAGTTCTTC
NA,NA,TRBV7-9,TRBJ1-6,CASSFGDHNSPLHF,TGTGCCAGCAGCTTTGGGGATCATAATTCACCCCTCCACTTT
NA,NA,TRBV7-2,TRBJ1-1,CASSLTVPYTEAFF,TGTGCCAGCAGCTTGACAGTGCCATACACTGAAGCTTTCTTT
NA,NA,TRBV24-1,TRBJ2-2,CATSDLTGSKGELFF,TGTGCCACCAGTGATTTGACAGGGTCTAAGGGGGAGCTGTTTTTT
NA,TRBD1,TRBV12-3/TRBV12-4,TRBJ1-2,CASSDRGYYGYTF,TGTGCCAGCAGCGACAGGGGGTACTATGGCTACACCTTC
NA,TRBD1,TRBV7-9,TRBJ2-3,CASSPGQADTQYF,TGTGCCAGCAGCCCGGGACAGGCAGATACGCAGTATTTT
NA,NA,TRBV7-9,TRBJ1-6,CASSLGPNSPLHF,TGTGCCAGCAGCTTAGGGCCTAATTCACCCCTCCACTTT
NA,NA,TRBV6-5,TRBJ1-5,CASSYSWVSNQPQHF,TGTGCCAGCAGTTACTCCTGGGTTAGCAATCAGCCCCAGCATTTT
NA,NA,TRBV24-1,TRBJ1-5,CATSERGNQPQHF,TGTGCCACCAGTGAGAGGGGCAATCAGCCCCAGCATTTT
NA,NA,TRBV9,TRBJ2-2,CASSFEGRELFF,TGTGCCAGCAGTTTCGAGGGCAGGGAGCTGTTTTTT
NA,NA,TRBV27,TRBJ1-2,CASRPGGANGYTF,TGTGCCAGCAGGCCAGGTGGGGCGAATGGCTACACCTTC
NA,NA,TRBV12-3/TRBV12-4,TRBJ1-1,CASRPTGPPEAFF,TGTGCCAGCAGACCGACAGGACCGCCTGAAGCTTTCTTT
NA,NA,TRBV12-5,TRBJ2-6,CASHNSGANVLTF,TGTGCTAGTCACAACTCTGGGGCCAACGTCCTGACTTTC
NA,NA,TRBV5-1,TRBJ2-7,CASSRTARNEQYF,TGCGCCAGCAGCCGGACAGCTCGGAACGAGCAGTACTTC
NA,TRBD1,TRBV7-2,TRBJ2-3,CASSLGGQGDTQYF,TGTGCCAGCAGCTTAGGGGGACAGGGAGATACGCAGTATTTT
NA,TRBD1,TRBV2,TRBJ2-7,CASIPGGSLAFSYEQYF,TGTGCCAGCATCCCAGGGGGTAGCCTTGCATTCTCCTACGAGCAGTACTTC
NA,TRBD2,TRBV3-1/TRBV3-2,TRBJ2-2,CASSQTGRGSGATKAGELFF,TGTGCCAGCAGCCAAACCGGGCGCGGGAGTGGGGCAACAAAGGCCGGGGAGCTGTTTTTT
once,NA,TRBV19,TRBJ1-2,CASNEQVGGRGSYTF,TGTGCCAGTAATGAGCAAGTGGGGGGGCGCGGTAGCTACACCTTC
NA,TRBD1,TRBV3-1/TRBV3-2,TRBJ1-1,CASSQDPGTVEAFF,TGTGCCAGCAGCCAGGATCCTGGGACAGTTGAAGCTTTCTTT
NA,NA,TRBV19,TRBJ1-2,CASGPLNYGYTF,TGTGCCAGTGGACCCCTTAACTATGGCTACACCTTC
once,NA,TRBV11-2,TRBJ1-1,CASSRDTNTEAFF,TGTGCCAGCAGCCGTGACACGAACACTGAAGCTTTCTTT
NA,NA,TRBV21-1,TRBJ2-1,CASSKVAGGYNEQFF,TGTGCCAGCAGCAAAGTCGCGGGAGGGTACAATGAGCAGTTCTTC
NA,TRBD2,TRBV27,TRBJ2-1,CASTIPETSGIYNEQFF,TGTGCCAGCACCATCCCAGAGACTAGCGGGATCTACAATGAGCAGTTCTTC
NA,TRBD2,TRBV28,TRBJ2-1,CASSLAGGSGEQFF,TGTGCCAGCAGTTTGGCGGGAGGGTCTGGTGAGCAGTTCTTC